The following is a T cell receptor (beta chain) sequence with its context. The antigen remains undetermined. This CDR3 region has 15 residues. The V gene lost 9 bases and the J gene lost 8 bases, with 22 bases spanning the gap. The germline V gene encodes CDR1 SEHNR and CDR2 FQNEAQ (reference sequence). The data are from a study of shared clonotypes between healthy human individuals. Selected positively for CCR7 and CD45RO-negative, naive CD8 cells excluded terminally differentiated effector memory CD45RA+ cells. TCRdb's table, derived via immunoSEQ multiplex PCR, lists solely in-frame clones and lacks some. The table has about 580,000 clones, about 98% seen once. Findings and caveats of the study: In this cohort, only blood was sampled, and tissue repertoires likely differ.

The chain joins TRBV7-9 to TRBJ2-2; no definite D call. Sequenced sample: naive CD8+ T cells sorted from blood. The sequence derives from a young man in good health. The CDR3 region has the DNA TGTGCCAGTGCCCGTGATACGGTTCGGCCAGGGGAGCTGTTTTTT. It yields the protein CASARDTVRPGELFF.